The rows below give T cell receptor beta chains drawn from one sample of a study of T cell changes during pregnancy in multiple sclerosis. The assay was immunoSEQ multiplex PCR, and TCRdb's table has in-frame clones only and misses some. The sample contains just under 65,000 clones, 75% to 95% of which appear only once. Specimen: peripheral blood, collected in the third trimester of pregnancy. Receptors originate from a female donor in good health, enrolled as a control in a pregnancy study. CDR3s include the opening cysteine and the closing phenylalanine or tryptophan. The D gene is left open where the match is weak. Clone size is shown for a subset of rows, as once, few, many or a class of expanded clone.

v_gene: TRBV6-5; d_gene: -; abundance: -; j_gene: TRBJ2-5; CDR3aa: CASSYGGAALLTQYF; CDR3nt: TGTGCCAGCAGTTACGGGGGGGCGGCATTGTTGACCCAGTACTTC
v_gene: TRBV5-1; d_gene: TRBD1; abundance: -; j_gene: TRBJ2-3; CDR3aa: CASSSVDREEFGDTQYF; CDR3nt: TGCGCCAGCAGCTCGGTGGACAGGGAGGAATTTGGGGATACGCAGTATTTT
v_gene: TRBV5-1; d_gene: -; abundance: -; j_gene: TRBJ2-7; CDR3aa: CASSLLGDYEQYF; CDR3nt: TGCGCCAGCAGCCTCCTAGGGGACTACGAGCAGTACTTC
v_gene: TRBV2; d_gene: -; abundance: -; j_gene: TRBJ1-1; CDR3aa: CASSGGRNTEAFF; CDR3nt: TGTGCCAGCAGTGGAGGTAGGAACACTGAAGCTTTCTTT
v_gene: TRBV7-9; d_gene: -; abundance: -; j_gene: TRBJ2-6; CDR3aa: CASNVGRATSGANVLTF; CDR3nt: TGTGCCAGCAACGTGGGCAGGGCCACTTCGGGGGCCAACGTCCTGACTTTC
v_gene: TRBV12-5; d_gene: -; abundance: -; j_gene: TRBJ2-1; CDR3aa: CASGLAYNEQFF; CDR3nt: TGTGCTAGTGGCCTGGCATACAATGAGCAGTTCTTC
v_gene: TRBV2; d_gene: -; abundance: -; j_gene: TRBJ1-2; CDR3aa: CASSLNSWGYTF; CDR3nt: TGTGCCAGCAGCCTGAACAGTTGGGGCTACACCTTC
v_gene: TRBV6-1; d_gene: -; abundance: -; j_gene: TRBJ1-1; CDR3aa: CASSVRENTEAFF; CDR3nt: TGTGCCAGCAGTGTGAGGGAAAACACTGAAGCTTTCTTT
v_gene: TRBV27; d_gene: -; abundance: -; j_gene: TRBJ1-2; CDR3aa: CASSLFGDGYTF; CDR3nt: TGTGCCAGCAGTTTGTTTGGAGATGGCTACACCTTC
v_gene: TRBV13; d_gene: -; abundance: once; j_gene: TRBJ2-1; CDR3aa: CASSFRLVNEQFF; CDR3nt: TGTGCCAGCAGCTTCCGGCTAGTCAATGAGCAGTTCTTC
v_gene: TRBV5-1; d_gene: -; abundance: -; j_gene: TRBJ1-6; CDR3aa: CASSLDPNSPLHF; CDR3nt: TGCGCCAGCAGCTTGGATCCAAATTCACCCCTCCACTTT
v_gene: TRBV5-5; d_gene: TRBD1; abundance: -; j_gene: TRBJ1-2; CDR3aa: CASSMGVGTGVGYTF; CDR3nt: TGTGCCAGCAGCATGGGGGTCGGGACAGGGGTTGGCTACACCTTC
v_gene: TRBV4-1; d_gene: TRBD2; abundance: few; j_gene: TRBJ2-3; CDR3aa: CASSQGGGLGRPYDTQYF; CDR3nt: TGCGCCAGCAGCCAAGGGGGAGGACTAGGGAGACCTTACGATACGCAGTATTTT
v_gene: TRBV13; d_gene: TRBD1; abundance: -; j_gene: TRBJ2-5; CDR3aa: CASSATGQGEETQYF; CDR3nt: TGTGCCAGCAGCGCCACGGGACAGGGGGAAGAGACCCAGTACTTC
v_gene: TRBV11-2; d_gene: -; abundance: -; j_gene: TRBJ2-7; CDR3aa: CASSFGGSTYEQYF; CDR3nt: TGTGCCAGCAGCTTTGGCGGGTCAACCTACGAGCAGTACTTC
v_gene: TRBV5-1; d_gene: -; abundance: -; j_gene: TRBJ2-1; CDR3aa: CASSPSGLNEQFF; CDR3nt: TGCGCCAGCAGCCCGTCAGGGCTCAATGAGCAGTTCTTC
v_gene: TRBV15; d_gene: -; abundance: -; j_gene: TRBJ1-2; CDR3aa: CATSSEEKGYTF; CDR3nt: TGTGCCACCAGCAGTGAGGAAAAGGGCTACACCTTC
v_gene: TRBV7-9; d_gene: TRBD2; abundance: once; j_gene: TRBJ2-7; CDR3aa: CASSLAQLAEYDEQYF; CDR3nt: TGTGCCAGCAGCTTAGCCCAACTAGCGGAGTATGACGAGCAGTACTTC
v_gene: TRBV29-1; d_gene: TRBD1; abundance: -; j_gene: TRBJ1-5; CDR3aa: CSVDEGAGSPQHF; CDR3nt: TGCAGCGTTGACGAGGGGGCCGGGTCCCCCCAGCATTTT
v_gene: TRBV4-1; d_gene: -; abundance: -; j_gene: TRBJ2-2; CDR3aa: CASSQVVSSAGELFF; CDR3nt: TGCGCCAGCAGCCAAGTTGTCAGTTCAGCCGGGGAGCTGTTTTTT
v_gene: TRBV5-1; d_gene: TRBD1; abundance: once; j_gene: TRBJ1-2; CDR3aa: CASSSSSGGNYGYTF; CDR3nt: TGCGCCAGCAGCTCTTCTTCAGGGGGGAACTATGGCTACACCTTC
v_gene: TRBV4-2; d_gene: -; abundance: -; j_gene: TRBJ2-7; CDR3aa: CASSEPNSNEQYF; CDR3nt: TGTGCCAGCAGTGAGCCGAACAGTAACGAGCAGTACTTC
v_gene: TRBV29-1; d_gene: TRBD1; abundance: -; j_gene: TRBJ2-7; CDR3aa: CSVGLGQIYEQYF; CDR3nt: TGCAGCGTTGGCCTGGGACAGATCTACGAGCAGTACTTC
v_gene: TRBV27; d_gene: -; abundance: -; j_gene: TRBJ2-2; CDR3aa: CASSSILDTGELFF; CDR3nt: TGTGCCAGCAGTTCCATCCTAGACACCGGGGAGCTGTTTTTT
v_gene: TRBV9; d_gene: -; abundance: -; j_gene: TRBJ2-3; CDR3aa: CASSEWESTDTQYF; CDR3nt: TGTGCCAGCAGCGAGTGGGAGAGCACAGATACGCAGTATTTT
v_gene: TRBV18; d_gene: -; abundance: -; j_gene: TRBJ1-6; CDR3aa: CASSPSRQEGSPLHF; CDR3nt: TGTGCCAGCTCACCATCCCGCCAGGAGGGTTCACCCCTCCACTTT
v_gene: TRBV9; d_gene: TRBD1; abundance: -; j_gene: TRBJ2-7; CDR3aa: CASSVGWDRAHEQYF; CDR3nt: TGTGCCAGCAGCGTAGGATGGGACAGGGCCCACGAGCAGTACTTC
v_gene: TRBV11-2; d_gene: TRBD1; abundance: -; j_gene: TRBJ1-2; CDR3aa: CASSSEGTGGAYGYTF; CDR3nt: TGTGCCAGCAGTTCAGAGGGGACAGGGGGCGCCTATGGCTACACCTTC
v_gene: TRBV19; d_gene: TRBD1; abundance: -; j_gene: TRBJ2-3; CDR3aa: CASKRGFGTGQNTQYF; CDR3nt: TGTGCCAGTAAAAGGGGTTTCGGGACAGGGCAGAATACGCAGTATTTT
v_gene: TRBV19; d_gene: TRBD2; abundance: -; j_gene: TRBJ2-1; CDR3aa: CASRGQTSGRGDEQFF; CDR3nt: TGTGCCAGTAGGGGCCAGACTAGCGGGAGGGGTGATGAGCAGTTCTTC
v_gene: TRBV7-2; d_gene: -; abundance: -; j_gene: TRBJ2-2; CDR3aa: CASSLDGGQGGGELFF; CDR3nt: TGTGCCAGCAGCTTAGATGGCGGGCAGGGAGGCGGGGAGCTGTTTTTT
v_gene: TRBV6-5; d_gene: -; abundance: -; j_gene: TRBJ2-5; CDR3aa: CASSYSPRGETQYF; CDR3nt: TGTGCCAGCAGTTACTCCCCCAGGGGAGAGACCCAGTACTTC
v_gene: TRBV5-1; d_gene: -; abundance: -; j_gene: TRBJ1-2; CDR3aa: CASSLNSVQKIYGYTF; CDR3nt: TGCGCCAGCAGCTTGAATTCAGTGCAGAAGATCTATGGCTACACCTTC
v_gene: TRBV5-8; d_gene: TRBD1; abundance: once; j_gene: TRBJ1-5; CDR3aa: CATGTGQSHSNQPQHF; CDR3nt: TGTGCCACCGGGACAGGGCAAAGCCATAGCAATCAGCCCCAGCATTTT